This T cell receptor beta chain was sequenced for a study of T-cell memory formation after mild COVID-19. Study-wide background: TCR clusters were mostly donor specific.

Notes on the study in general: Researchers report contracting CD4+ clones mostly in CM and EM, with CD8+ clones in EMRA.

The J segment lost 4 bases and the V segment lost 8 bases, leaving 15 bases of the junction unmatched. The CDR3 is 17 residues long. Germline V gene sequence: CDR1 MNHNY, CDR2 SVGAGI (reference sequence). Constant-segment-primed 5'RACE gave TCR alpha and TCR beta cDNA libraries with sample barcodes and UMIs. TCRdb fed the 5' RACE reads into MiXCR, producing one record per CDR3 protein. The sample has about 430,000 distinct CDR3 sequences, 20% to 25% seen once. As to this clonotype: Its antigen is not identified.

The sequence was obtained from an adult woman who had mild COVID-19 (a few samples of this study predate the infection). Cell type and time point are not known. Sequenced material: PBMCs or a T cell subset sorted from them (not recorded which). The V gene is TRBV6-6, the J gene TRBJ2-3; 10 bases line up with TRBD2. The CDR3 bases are TGTGCCAGCGATTTACTACGGGCTAGCGGGAGAGCAGATACGCAGTATTTT. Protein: CASDLLRASGRADTQYF.